The clone carrying this T cell receptor beta chain was counted a single time. This sample was taken from a study of control samples from healthy donors and cancer patients. The CDR3 length is 15 residues. V was shortened by 3 bases and J by 1 base, with 11 bases between the two germline ends. Germline CDR1 is MDHEN and CDR2 is SYDVKM. This table comes from immunoSEQ multiplex PCR, and its TCRdb copy is limited to in-frame clones, with some not included. The profile covers roughly 130,000 clones, with approximately 94% appearing a single time and 3.6% taken by the ten largest. The chain employs TRBV28 and TRBJ2-3; D not resolved. The source is a man aged 25-45 years in good health. Material for sequencing was blood. The CDR3 DNA follows: TGTGCCAGCAGTTTGGCGTTTAGACGCACAGATACGCAGTATTTT. It codes for CASSLAFRRTDTQYF.